This T cell receptor beta chain was captured by sequencing in a study of identical twins. General study results and limits: Shared out-of-frame alpha sequences (those common to twins) showed excess low generation probability. In zero-insertion analyses, partial confounding could arise from invariant MAIT and iNKT cells. Cross-sectional statistics, not tracking of the same donors, supported the conclusions.

Regarding this clonotype: Its antigen is undetermined.

The V end lost 2 bases, the J end lost 0 bases, and 14 bases lay between the germline ends. CDR3 length equals 17 residues. Germline-derived CDR1 and CDR2 are MNHEY and SMNVEV (reference sequence). TCRdb called the 5' RACE reads again in MiXCR, with one record for every CDR3 protein. The table shows about 390,000 distinct CDR3 sequences, with roughly 9% occurring only once. This TCR came from a woman aged 45 to 65 in good health. The chain joins TRBV27 to TRBJ2-1, with a possible D match to TRBD2 (6 bases). Sequencing was done on a sample of naive T cells sorted from blood. The CDR3 is CASSLPRAGYSYNEQFF. CDR3 nucleotides: TGTGCCAGCAGTTTACCCAGAGCGGGCTACTCCTACAATGAGCAGTTCTTC.